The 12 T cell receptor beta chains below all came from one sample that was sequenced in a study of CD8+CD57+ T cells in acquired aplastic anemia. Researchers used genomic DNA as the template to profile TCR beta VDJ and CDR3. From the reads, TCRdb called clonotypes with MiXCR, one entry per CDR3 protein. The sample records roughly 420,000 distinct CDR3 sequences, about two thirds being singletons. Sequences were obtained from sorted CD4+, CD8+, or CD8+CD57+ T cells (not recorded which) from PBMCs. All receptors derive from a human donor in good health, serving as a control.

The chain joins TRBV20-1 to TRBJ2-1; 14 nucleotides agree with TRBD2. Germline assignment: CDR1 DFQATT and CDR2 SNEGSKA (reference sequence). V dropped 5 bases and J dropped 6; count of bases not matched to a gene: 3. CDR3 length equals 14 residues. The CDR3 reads CSARGTSGSNEQFF. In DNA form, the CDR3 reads TGCAGTGCTCGGGGGACTAGCGGGAGCAATGAGCAGTTCTTC.

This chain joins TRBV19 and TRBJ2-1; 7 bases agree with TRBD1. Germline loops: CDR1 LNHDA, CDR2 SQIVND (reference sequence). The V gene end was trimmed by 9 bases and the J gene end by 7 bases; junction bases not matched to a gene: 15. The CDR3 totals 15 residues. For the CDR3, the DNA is TGTGCCAGCGGTGCACAGGGGATGGGGCTAAATGAGCAGTTCTTC. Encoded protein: CASGAQGMGLNEQFF.

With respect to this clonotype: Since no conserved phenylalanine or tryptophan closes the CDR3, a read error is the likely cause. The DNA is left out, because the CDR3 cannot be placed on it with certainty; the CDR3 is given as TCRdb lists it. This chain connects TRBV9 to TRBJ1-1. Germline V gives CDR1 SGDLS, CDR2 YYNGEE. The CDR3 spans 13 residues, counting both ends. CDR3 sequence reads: CASSNAGAPSYEL.

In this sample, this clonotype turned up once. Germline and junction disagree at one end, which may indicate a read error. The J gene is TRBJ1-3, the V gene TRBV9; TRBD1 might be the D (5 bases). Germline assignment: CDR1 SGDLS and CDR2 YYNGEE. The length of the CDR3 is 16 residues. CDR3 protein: CASSDGRGRTGNPIYF. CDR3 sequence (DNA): TGTGCCAGCAGCGACGGGCGGGGGAGGACTGGAAACCCCATATATTTT.

CDR3 region: CASSQDRDRANYGYTF. CDR3 nucleotide sequence: TGCGCCAGCAGCCAAGATCGAGACAGGGCTAACTATGGCTACACCTTC. The chain couples TRBV10-1 to TRBJ1-2, with 7 positions matching TRBD1. The CDR3 runs 16 residues. Germline V gene lookup returns CDR1 WNHNN and CDR2 SYGVQD (reference sequence). Trimming at V came to 6 bases and at J to 0 bases, leaving 10 bases not matched to a gene.

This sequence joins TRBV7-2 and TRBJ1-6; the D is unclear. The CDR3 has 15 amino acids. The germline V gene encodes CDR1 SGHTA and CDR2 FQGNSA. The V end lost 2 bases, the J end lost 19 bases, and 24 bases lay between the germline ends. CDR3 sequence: CASSLTTPGLSHQHF. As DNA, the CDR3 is TGTGCCAGCAGCTTAACGACTCCGGGTCTCTCGCACCAGCACTTT.

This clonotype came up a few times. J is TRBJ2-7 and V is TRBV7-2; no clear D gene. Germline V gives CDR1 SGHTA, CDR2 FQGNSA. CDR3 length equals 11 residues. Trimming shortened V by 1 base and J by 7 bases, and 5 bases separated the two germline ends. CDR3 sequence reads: CASSLVREQYF. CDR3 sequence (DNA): TGTGCCAGCAGCTTAGTCAGGGAGCAGTACTTC.

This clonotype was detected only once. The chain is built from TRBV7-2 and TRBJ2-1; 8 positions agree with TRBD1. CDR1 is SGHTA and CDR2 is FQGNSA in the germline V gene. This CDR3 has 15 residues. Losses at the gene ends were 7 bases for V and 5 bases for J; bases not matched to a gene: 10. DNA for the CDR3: TGTGCCAGCACCCAGCAGGGGGCGCTCAACAATGAGCAGTTCTTC. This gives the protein CASTQQGALNNEQFF. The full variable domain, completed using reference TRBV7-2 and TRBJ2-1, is GAGVSQSPSNKVTEKGKDVELRCDPISGHTALYWYRQSLGQGLEFLIYFQGNSAPDKSGLPSDRFSAERTGGSVSTLTIQRTQQEDSAVYLCASTQQGALNNEQFFGPGTRLTVL.

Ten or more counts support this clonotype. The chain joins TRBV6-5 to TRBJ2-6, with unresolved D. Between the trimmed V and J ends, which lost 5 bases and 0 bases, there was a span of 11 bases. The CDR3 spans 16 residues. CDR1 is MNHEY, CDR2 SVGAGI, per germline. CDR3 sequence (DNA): TGTGCCAGCAGTCCCCGTACCTCCTCTGGGGCCAACGTCCTGACTTTC. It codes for CASSPRTSSGANVLTF.

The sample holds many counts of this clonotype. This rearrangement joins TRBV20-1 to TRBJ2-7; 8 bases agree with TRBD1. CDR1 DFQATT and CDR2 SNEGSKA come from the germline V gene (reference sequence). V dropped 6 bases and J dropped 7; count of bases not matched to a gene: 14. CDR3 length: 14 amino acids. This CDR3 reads CSAGAVRGPHEQYF. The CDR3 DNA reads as TGCAGTGCAGGCGCGGTCAGGGGGCCTCATGAGCAGTACTTC.

The CDR3 DNA reads as TGCGCCAGCTCCCGGGGACAGGGGTTCCACGAGCAGTACTTC. This codes for CASSRGQGFHEQYF. The V and J genes are TRBV10-1 and TRBJ2-7, with 10 nucleotides matching TRBD1. Germline V gene sequence: CDR1 WNHNN, CDR2 SYGVQD (reference sequence). The CDR3 has 14 amino acids. The V segment lost 8 bases and the J segment 5 bases; nucleotides outside the gene matches: 9.

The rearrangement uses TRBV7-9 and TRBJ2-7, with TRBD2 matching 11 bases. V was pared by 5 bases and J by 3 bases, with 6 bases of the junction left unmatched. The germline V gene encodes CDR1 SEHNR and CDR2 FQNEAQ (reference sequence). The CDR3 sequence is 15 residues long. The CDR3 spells CASSPSGGTFYEQYF. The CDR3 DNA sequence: TGTGCCAGCAGCCCTAGCGGGGGGACCTTCTACGAGCAGTACTTC.